Below are 28 T cell receptor beta chains sequenced from a single sample in a study of shared clonotypes between healthy human individuals. The table came from immunoSEQ multiplex PCR; TCRdb's copy has only in-frame clones and leaves some out. Among 400,000 to 600,000 clones listed, about 96% were seen once. Material: naive CD4+ T cells sorted from blood. Documented subset: CD45RA+ positively selected. The receptor source for this set is a woman in her 30s in good health.

The gene calls are TRBV29-1 and TRBJ2-2, with TRBD2 matching 12 bases. CDR1 SQVTM and CDR2 ANQGSEA come from the germline V gene. The CDR3 extends over 15 amino acids. The CDR3 sequence is CSGASGRAGVGELFF. CDR3 bases: TGCAGTGGGGCTAGCGGGAGGGCCGGTGTCGGGGAGCTGTTTTTT.

V gene TRBV7-9 combines with J gene TRBJ1-2, with 8 positions matching TRBD1. The CDR3 length is 15 residues. The trim removed 2 bases at V and 5 bases at J, leaving 7 bases unmatched. The V gene's germline CDR1 is SEHNR and CDR2 FQNEAQ (reference sequence). The CDR3 nucleotides read TGTGCCAGCAGCTTACAACAGGGGGACCGATATGGCTACACCTTC. As protein: CASSLQQGDRYGYTF.

CDR3 loop: CATSSDGNRGYQPQHF. The CDR3 DNA reads TGTGCCACCAGCAGCGATGGAAACAGGGGGTATCAGCCCCAGCATTTT. V usage is TRBV15 and J usage is TRBJ1-5; TRBD1 matches at 8 bases. The CDR3 has 16 residues. Germline assignment: CDR1 LNHNV and CDR2 YYDKDF (reference sequence). V shed 3 bases and J 5 bases; nucleotides not matched to a gene: 9.

The chain links TRBV6-1 to TRBJ1-1, with D maybe TRBD1 (6 bases). The germline V gene encodes CDR1 MNHNS and CDR2 SASEGT. The CDR3 sequence is 15 residues long. The germline V and J ends were trimmed by 5 bases and 7 bases, with 20 bases remaining between them. The CDR3 coding sequence is TGTGCCAGCAGTTTTGTCGGGACTCGGGGGCTTGAAGCTTTCTTT. This sequence encodes CASSFVGTRGLEAFF.

Turning to this clone: Other DNA sequences in this specimen translate into the identical CDR3. This chain uses TRBV5-1 with TRBJ2-6; D is perhaps TRBD2 (6 bases). Trimming cost V 4 bases and J 0 bases, with 14 bases left between them. The germline CDR1 and CDR2 sequences are SGHRS and YFSETQ. The CDR3 loop spans 17 amino acids. This CDR3 reads CASSLGTGVSGANVLTF. The CDR3 DNA sequence: TGCGCCAGCAGCCTGGGGACGGGGGTCTCTGGGGCCAACGTCCTGACTTTC.

The rearrangement links TRBV29-1 to TRBJ2-7; D uncertain. CDR3 length equals 13 residues. The ends were cut back, 6 bases at V and 2 bases at J, with 14 bases in the middle. CDR1 is SQVTM and CDR2 is ANQGSEA in the germline V gene. CDR3 in DNA: TGCAGCGTCGTGGGATCCGCGGCCTACGAGCAGTACTTC. Translation gives CSVVGSAAYEQYF.

The chain recombines TRBV18 with TRBJ1-2, with D hard to call. Germline loops: CDR1 KGHSH, CDR2 LQKENI. The germline V and J ends were trimmed by 0 bases and 7 bases, with 9 bases remaining between them. CDR3 length: 13 amino acids. DNA of the CDR3: TGTGCCAGCTCACCACCGCTGGGATCTGGCTACACCTTC. Protein product: CASSPPLGSGYTF.

The rearrangement joins TRBV11-2 to TRBJ2-2; D is perhaps TRBD2 (6 bases). The germline V gene encodes CDR1 SGHAT and CDR2 FQNNGV. The CDR3 totals 18 residues. The V end lost 2 bases, the J end lost 0 bases, and 16 bases lay between the germline ends. The CDR3 is CASSLTGGAPANTGELFF. The CDR3 DNA is TGTGCCAGCAGCTTAACCGGCGGGGCCCCCGCGAACACCGGGGAGCTGTTTTTT.

A note on this clone: Other DNA sequences from this sample encode an identical CDR3 as well. V is TRBV28 and J is TRBJ2-1; TRBD2 matches 11 bases. The germline V gene has CDR1 MDHEN and CDR2 SYDVKM. The V segment lost 5 bases and the J segment 2 bases; nucleotides outside the gene matches: 2. The CDR3 has 15 amino acids. CDR3 coding DNA: TGTGCCAGCAGTCTTAGCGGGAGGGCCTACAATGAGCAGTTCTTC. As protein: CASSLSGRAYNEQFF.

V and J are TRBV9 and TRBJ2-1, with D uncertain. V was trimmed by 4 bases and J by 8 bases, leaving 10 bases between them. This CDR3 contains 12 residues. CDR1 and CDR2 (germline): SGDLS, YYNGEE. The CDR3 nucleotides read TGTGCCAGCAGCCCCCTTTCGGATGAGCAGTTCTTC. Its translation is CASSPLSDEQFF.

This sequence joins TRBV5-1 and TRBJ2-5, with 8 bases fitting TRBD1. V lost 4 bases to trimming and J lost 4 bases; unmatched junction nucleotides: 9. The CDR3 is 15 residues long. CDR1 and CDR2 from the germline V gene are SGHRS and YFSETQ. CDR3 region: CASSRGTGRTETQYF. CDR3 coding DNA: TGCGCCAGCAGCCGAGGGACAGGAAGAACAGAGACCCAGTACTTC.

This chain connects TRBV30 to TRBJ2-7; D not resolved. Trimming removed 2 bases from V and 2 bases from J, with 4 bases in between. The CDR3 has 11 residues. The germline gives CDR1 GTSNPN, CDR2 SVGIG (reference sequence). The CDR3 nucleotides read TGTGCCTGGAGTAACCCCTACGAGCAGTACTTC. Its protein is CAWSNPYEQYF.

The chain combines TRBV4-1 with TRBJ2-1, with 10 bases matching TRBD2. Germline-derived CDR1 and CDR2 are MGHRA and YSYEKL. V lost 2 bases to trimming and J lost 0 bases; unmatched junction nucleotides: 13. The CDR3 totals 20 residues. CDR3 sequence: CASSQILIAGGSSSYNEQFF. In DNA, the CDR3 is TGCGCCAGCAGCCAAATCTTGATAGCGGGAGGAAGCAGCTCCTACAATGAGCAGTTCTTC.

Only a few counts were recorded for this clone. This chain joins TRBV2 and TRBJ1-5, with TRBD1 matching over 8 bases. CDR1 is SNHLY, CDR2 FYNNEI, per germline. Losses at the gene ends were 4 bases for V and 6 bases for J; bases not matched to a gene: 5. The CDR3 covers 14 residues. The DNA of the CDR3 is TGTGCCAGCAGTGCTCAGGGGGCGGTTCAGCCCCAGCATTTT. It is translated as CASSAQGAVQPQHF.

This chain joins TRBV7-9 and TRBJ2-3, with TRBD1 identical over 7 bases. The CDR3 length is 13 residues. Germline CDR1 is SEHNR and CDR2 is FQNEAQ (reference sequence). After removal of 7 bases from V and 1 base from J, the junction contained 2 bases not matched to a gene. The chain's CDR3 is CASKGTGTDTQYF. In DNA form, the CDR3 reads TGTGCCAGCAAGGGGACAGGCACAGATACGCAGTATTTT.

The chain links TRBV2 to TRBJ2-2; D call uncertain. The CDR3 is 13 residues long. The germline gives CDR1 SNHLY, CDR2 FYNNEI. V lost 10 bases, J lost 2 bases, and 11 bases lay in between. The CDR3 loop is CATRLDNTGELFF. DNA of the CDR3: TGTGCCACTAGGCTAGATAACACCGGGGAGCTGTTTTTT.

The rearrangement joins TRBV7-9 to TRBJ2-3; 10 bases are a match to TRBD2. CDR1 and CDR2 from the germline V gene are SEHNR and FQNEAQ (reference sequence). The V segment lost 4 bases and the J segment 0 bases; nucleotides outside the gene matches: 4. This CDR3 is 16 amino acids long. CDR3 protein: CASSYGLAASTDTQYF. In DNA form, the CDR3 reads TGTGCCAGCAGCTATGGACTAGCGGCTAGCACAGATACGCAGTATTTT.

Worth noting for this clone: Other nucleotide sequences in the sample specify the same CDR3. The chain joins TRBV6-5 to TRBJ2-7; TRBD2 agrees at 11 bases. V lost 2 bases, J lost 1 base, and 1 base stayed unmatched. CDR1 MNHEY and CDR2 SVGAGI come from the germline V gene. The CDR3 totals 15 residues. This chain's CDR3 is CASSYRTSGSYEQYF. In DNA form, the CDR3 reads TGTGCCAGCAGTTACCGGACTAGCGGGTCCTACGAGCAGTACTTC.

With regard to this clone: The same CDR3 also results from other DNA sequences found in this sample. The rearrangement uses TRBV5-1 and TRBJ2-2; D gene uncertain. The V gene lost 0 bases and the J gene lost 3 bases, with 6 bases spanning the gap. The CDR3 runs to 14 residues. Germline-derived CDR1 and CDR2 are SGHRS and YFSETQ. The CDR3 DNA sequence: TGCGCCAGCAGCTTGGGGACGGACACCGGGGAGCTGTTTTTT. This sequence encodes CASSLGTDTGELFF.

In nucleotides, the CDR3 is TGCAGCGTTGAAAAGCCAGGGGGTGAGACCCAGTACTTC. It yields the protein CSVEKPGGETQYF. The V call is TRBV29-1, the J call TRBJ2-5; 7 bases are a match to TRBD1. Germline V gives CDR1 SQVTM, CDR2 ANQGSEA. The CDR3 consists of 13 residues. Trimming removed 2 bases from V and 5 bases from J; junction bases left unmatched: 5.

V usage is TRBV18 and J usage is TRBJ1-2; 7 bases map to TRBD1. This CDR3 spans 15 amino acids. The V gene's germline CDR1 is KGHSH and CDR2 LQKENI. V was clipped by 3 bases and J by 4 bases; unmatched bases: 8. CDR3 DNA: TGTGCCAGCTCACCGGGACAGACGCAAGTCTATGGCTACACCTTC. Translation: CASSPGQTQVYGYTF.

V usage is TRBV25-1 and J usage is TRBJ2-7; perhaps TRBD2 as D (5 bases). This CDR3 is 13 amino acids long. Germline V CDR1 and CDR2: MGHDK, SYGVNS. Trimming removed 4 bases from V and 5 bases from J, with 12 bases in between. CDR3 sequence (DNA): TGTGCCAGCAGTGGGTGGACTTCACACGAGCAGTACTTC. Amino acids: CASSGWTSHEQYF.

J is TRBJ1-3 and V is TRBV14; D not certain. Germline V gives CDR1 SGHDN, CDR2 FVKESK. The CDR3 extends over 15 amino acids. Between the trimmed V and J ends, which lost 3 bases and 0 bases, there was a span of 9 bases. Here the CDR3 DNA reads TGTGCCAGCAGCCATATCCGGGCCTCTGGAAACACCATATATTTT. Protein: CASSHIRASGNTIYF.

V and J are TRBV5-6 and TRBJ2-5; D not certain. Trimming left V 0 bases short and J 3 bases short, with 9 bases between. Per the germline V gene, CDR1 is SGHDT and CDR2 is YYEEEE. The CDR3 has 14 amino acids. The CDR3 coding sequence is TGTGCCAGCAGCTTGGAGGCGACGGAAGAGACCCAGTACTTC. Amino acid sequence: CASSLEATEETQYF.

A single count supports this clone. The chain has TRBV20-1 and TRBJ2-5; D gene ambiguous. Per the germline V gene, CDR1 is DFQATT and CDR2 is SNEGSKA (reference sequence). Trimming took off 5 bases at V and 5 bases at J, with 9 bases between the two ends. The CDR3 runs 11 residues. CDR3 bases: TGCAGTGCTCCCCGTACTGAGACCCAGTACTTC. Its translation is CSAPRTETQYF.

This sequence joins TRBV25-1 and TRBJ1-1, with D possibly matching TRBD1 (5 bases). This CDR3 has 12 residues. The germline V gene has CDR1 MGHDK and CDR2 SYGVNS. Trimming stripped 3 bases from V and 11 bases from J, with 13 bases between. The CDR3 protein is CASSDIGDSAFF. The DNA of the CDR3 is TGTGCCAGCAGTGATATTGGGGACTCGGCTTTCTTT. Full variable domain (rest looked up from reference TRBV25-1 and TRBJ1-1): EADIYQTPRYLVIGTGKKITLECSQTMGHDKMYWYQQDPGMELHLIHYSYGVNSTEKGDLSSESTVSRIRTEHFPLTLESARPSHTSQYLCASSDIGDSAFFGQGTRLTVV.

The chain joins TRBV11-2 to TRBJ2-1, with D uncertain. Germline V gene data show CDR1 as SGHAT and CDR2 as FQNNGV. The V gene lost 1 base and the J gene lost 8 bases, with 21 bases spanning the gap. This CDR3 region has 17 residues. The CDR3 is CASSLVRRPLSGDEQFF. CDR3 in DNA: TGTGCCAGCAGCTTAGTGCGACGACCTCTGTCGGGCGATGAGCAGTTCTTC.

J is TRBJ2-6 and V is TRBV19; perhaps TRBD1 as D (5 bases). V was cut by 5 bases and J by 4 bases, with 15 bases left in between. The V gene's germline CDR1 is LNHDA and CDR2 SQIVND (reference sequence). The CDR3 loop spans 16 amino acids. The CDR3 spells CASSLDSPPGANVLTF. The CDR3 DNA sequence: TGTGCCAGTAGTCTTGACAGCCCCCCGGGGGCCAACGTCCTGACTTTC.